This TCR beta chain was captured by sequencing in a study of response to subunit inactivated influenza vaccine. TCRdb reanalysed the RT-PCR reads using MiXCR and keeps one entry per CDR3 protein. The data show 250,000 to 350,000 distinct CDR3 sequences, 20% to 25% seen once. Deletions cut 2 bases from V and 2 bases from J, with 9 bases between. The length of the CDR3 is 14 residues. Germline V gene data show CDR1 as MNHEY and CDR2 as SVGAGI. This clonotype was counted a few times. Sequencing used PBMCs from blood, obtained about 20 months after vaccination. This sequence joins TRBV6-5 and TRBJ1-2, with TRBD1 as a possible D gene (6 bases). The sequence came from a man aged 45 to 75 who received an inactivated influenza vaccine. CDR3 in amino acids: CASSYGGRNYGYTF. Here the CDR3 DNA reads TGTGCCAGCAGTTACGGGGGCAGGAACTATGGCTACACCTTC.